This entry lists 20 T cell receptor beta chains sequenced from one sample in a study of cytomegalovirus exposure and HLA in healthy donors. Both 60 Vbeta primers and 13 Jbeta primers went into the PCR. Assay: immunoSEQ multiplex PCR; the TCRdb copy retains only in-frame clones and omits some. The profile shows 150,000 to 200,000 clones, about 82% of them singletons. Sequenced sample: PBMCs. All receptors come from a male donor in good health and CMV-seronegative.

The chain carries TRBV7-2 and TRBJ2-3; TRBD2 matches at 12 bases. V dropped 2 bases and J dropped 8; count of bases not matched to a gene: 11. The CDR3 is 17 residues long. CDR1 and CDR2 from the germline V gene are SGHTA and FQGNSA. The CDR3 coding sequence is TGTGCCAGCAGCTTATCGTCTAGCGGGGGGGGAAGAGGTACGCAGTATTTT. This sequence encodes CASSLSSSGGGRGTQYF.

This clone was seen a single time. The rearrangement uses TRBV28 and TRBJ2-5, with D possibly matching TRBD2 (6 bases). Deletions cut 5 bases from V and 0 bases from J, with 16 bases between. The length of the CDR3 is 16 residues. The germline V gene has CDR1 MDHEN and CDR2 SYDVKM. The CDR3 loop reads CASSPGLTIYQETQYF. The CDR3 DNA reads TGTGCCAGCAGTCCTGGACTAACGATATACCAAGAGACCCAGTACTTC.

The V call is TRBV10-3, the J call TRBJ2-7; TRBD1 matches at 9 bases. This CDR3 region has 14 residues. The germline gives CDR1 ENHRY, CDR2 SYGVKD. Trimming at V came to 0 bases and at J to 3 bases, leaving 0 bases not matched to a gene. The CDR3 protein is CAISESGQGYEQYF. CDR3 sequence (DNA): TGTGCCATCAGTGAGTCGGGACAGGGCTACGAGCAGTACTTC.

CDR3 nucleotides: TGTGCCAGCAGAAAAACGGCTAGCGAGGGGGATACGCAGTATTTT. Translated: CASRKTASEGDTQYF. The V and J genes are TRBV6-5 and TRBJ2-3, with D possibly being TRBD2 (6 bases). The germline CDR1 and CDR2 sequences are MNHEY and SVGAGI. Deletions cut 6 bases from V and 6 bases from J, with 19 bases between. CDR3 length: 15 residues.

The V and J genes are TRBV5-8 and TRBJ1-5, with 11 bases aligning to TRBD1. The CDR3 extends over 20 amino acids. V lost 4 bases to trimming and J lost 4 bases; unmatched junction nucleotides: 19. Germline V gives CDR1 SGHTS, CDR2 YDEGEE. CDR3 coding DNA: TGTGCCAGCAGCCGGAGATACGGGACAGGGGGTCAGGTAGGAAATCAGCCCCAGCATTTT. This gives the protein CASSRRYGTGGQVGNQPQHF.

This chain links TRBV28 with TRBJ2-7; 9 bases align to TRBD1. CDR3 length equals 16 residues. V lost 4 bases to trimming and J lost 2 bases; unmatched junction nucleotides: 9. Germline values: CDR1 MDHEN, CDR2 SYDVKM. This CDR3 reads CASSSTGTGTPYEQYF. CDR3 nucleotide sequence: TGTGCCAGCAGTTCAACCGGGACAGGGACACCCTACGAGCAGTACTTC.

The chain is built from TRBV28 and TRBJ2-1; 7 bases fit TRBD2. The germline gives CDR1 MDHEN, CDR2 SYDVKM. Trimming removed 1 base from V and 6 bases from J; junction bases left unmatched: 0. This CDR3 is built from 13 residues. Written as DNA, the CDR3 is TGTGCCAGCAGTTTATCGGGGGGCAATGAGCAGTTCTTC. Its translation: CASSLSGGNEQFF.

The chain joins TRBV9 to TRBJ1-5; the match to TRBD1 covers 9 bases. The CDR3 runs to 18 residues. With 4 bases clipped from V and 0 bases from J, the junction kept 11 bases outside the gene matches. Germline-derived CDR1 and CDR2 are SGDLS and YYNGEE. The CDR3 nucleotides read TGTGCCAGCAGCTCTAGGACAGGGGCTAAATATAGCAATCAGCCCCAGCATTTT. It is translated as CASSSRTGAKYSNQPQHF.

The gene calls are TRBV18 and TRBJ2-2, with 7 bases lining up with TRBD1. CDR1 is KGHSH, CDR2 LQKENI, per germline. The CDR3 spans 16 residues. J lost 2 bases, V lost 2 bases, and 5 bases had no gene match. The CDR3 protein is CASSPTGQINTGELFF. Written as DNA, the CDR3 is TGTGCCAGCTCACCAACGGGACAGATTAACACCGGGGAGCTGTTTTTT.

This chain uses TRBV5-6 with TRBJ2-5; 9 bases are shared with TRBD1. With V trimmed by 1 base and J by 4 bases, 5 bases remained unmatched. Germline-derived CDR1 and CDR2 are SGHDT and YYEEEE. There are 15 residues in the CDR3. The CDR3: CASSLRQGVSETQYF. CDR3 DNA: TGTGCCAGCAGCTTGAGACAGGGGGTCTCAGAGACCCAGTACTTC.

V and J are TRBV2 and TRBJ2-1; TRBD1 matches 10 bases. CDR1 SNHLY and CDR2 FYNNEI come from the germline V gene. V was clipped by 5 bases and J by 9 bases; unmatched bases: 10. The CDR3 is 15 residues long. CDR3 DNA sequence: TGTGCCAGCAGTACGCTGGGACAGGGGAGAGCTGAGCAGTTCTTC. Translated, it gives CASSTLGQGRAEQFF.

Notes on this clone: This specimen includes other DNA sequences encoding the same CDR3. The chain couples TRBV7-9 to TRBJ2-7; 10 bases align to TRBD1. The CDR3 extends over 13 amino acids. The germline V gene has CDR1 SEHNR and CDR2 FQNEAQ (reference sequence). V shed 5 bases and J 3 bases; nucleotides not matched to a gene: 1. In DNA form, the CDR3 reads TGTGCCAGCAGCCGGACAGGGGGCTACGAGCAGTACTTC. It encodes CASSRTGGYEQYF.

Written as DNA, the CDR3 is TGTGCCAGCAGTTACTCGACCGGGGTTGGCGAAAAACTGTTTTTT. It yields the protein CASSYSTGVGEKLFF. The gene calls are TRBV6-5 and TRBJ1-4; unclear D gene. The CDR3 is 15 residues long. CDR1 and CDR2 from the germline V gene are MNHEY and SVGAGI. Trimming shortened V by 0 bases and J by 8 bases, and 13 bases separated the two germline ends.

The chain carries TRBV5-4 and TRBJ2-7; TRBD1 is a possible D gene (6 bases). Germline values: CDR1 SGHNT, CDR2 YYREEE (reference sequence). The CDR3 runs to 13 residues. V lost 5 bases to trimming and J lost 5 bases, with 14 bases between them. The CDR3 here is CASSPQGFDEQYF. The CDR3 nucleotides are TGTGCCAGCAGTCCGCAGGGGTTCGACGAGCAGTACTTC.

The rearrangement uses TRBV7-9 and TRBJ2-1, with TRBD2 matching 11 bases. The CDR3 runs 15 residues. Germline-derived CDR1 and CDR2 are SEHNR and FQNEAQ (reference sequence). V shed 6 bases and J 5 bases; nucleotides not matched to a gene: 6. CDR3 amino acids: CASSPLAGVHNEQFF. The DNA of the CDR3 is TGTGCCAGCAGTCCACTAGCGGGAGTGCACAATGAGCAGTTCTTC.

This clone was seen once. This chain joins TRBV5-1 and TRBJ2-5; D remains unclear. The J call may be mistaken, given a closer DNA end match to TRBJ2-7. CDR3 size: 12 residues. Germline V CDR1 and CDR2: SGHRS, YFSETQ. CDR3 region: CASSFRGNEQYF. As DNA, the CDR3 is TGCGCCAGCAGCTTCCGCGGCAACGAGCAGTACTTC.

This clone has more than one count but fewer than ten. V and J are TRBV28 and TRBJ1-5; D possibly corresponds to TRBD1 (6 bases). CDR3 length: 14 residues. In germline, CDR1 is MDHEN, CDR2 SYDVKM. The V end lost 5 bases, the J end lost 2 bases, and 10 bases lay between the germline ends. The CDR3 loop reads CASSQQGRNQPQHF. The CDR3 nucleotides are TGTGCCAGCAGTCAGCAGGGGCGCAATCAGCCCCAGCATTTT.

The chain recombines TRBV19 with TRBJ1-6, with no clear D. Germline CDR1 is LNHDA and CDR2 is SQIVND (reference sequence). This CDR3 has 14 amino acids. Trimming removed 5 bases at V and 7 bases at J, with 12 bases between. DNA of the CDR3: TGTGCCAGTAGTTATAGTGAGAGGAATTCACCCCTCCACTTT. Protein: CASSYSERNSPLHF.

The chain uses TRBV27 and TRBJ2-1, with D possibly being TRBD2 (6 bases). CDR3 length equals 17 residues. The V and J ends lost 5 bases and 1 base respectively, with 18 bases between them. Germline loops: CDR1 MNHEY, CDR2 SMNVEV (reference sequence). CDR3 region: CASSLTWTKFSYNEQFF. The CDR3 region has the DNA TGTGCCAGCAGTCTCACTTGGACTAAGTTTTCCTACAATGAGCAGTTCTTC.

This clone was recorded once. DNA of the CDR3: TGCGCCAGCAGCTCAGGGCTAGGTGAAAAACTGTTTTTT. It specifies CASSSGLGEKLFF. This sequence joins TRBV5-1 and TRBJ1-4; perhaps TRBD1 as D (5 bases). V lost 3 bases to trimming and J lost 7 bases, with 10 bases between them. CDR1 SGHRS and CDR2 YFSETQ come from the germline V gene. CDR3 length: 13 residues.